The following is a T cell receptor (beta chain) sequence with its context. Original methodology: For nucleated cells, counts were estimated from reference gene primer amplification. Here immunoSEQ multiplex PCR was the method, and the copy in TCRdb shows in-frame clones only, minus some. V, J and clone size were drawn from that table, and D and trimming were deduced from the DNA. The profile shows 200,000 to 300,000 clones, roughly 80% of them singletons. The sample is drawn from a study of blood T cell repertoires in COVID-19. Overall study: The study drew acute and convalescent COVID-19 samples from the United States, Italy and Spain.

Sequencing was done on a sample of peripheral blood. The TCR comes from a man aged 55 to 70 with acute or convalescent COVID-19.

CDR3 protein: CASSPTGRQPQHF. The CDR3 region has the DNA TGTGCCAGCAGTCCGACAGGGAGGCAGCCCCAGCATTTT. V is TRBV6-5 and J is TRBJ1-5; 7 bases are a match to TRBD1. The germline V gene has CDR1 MNHEY and CDR2 SVGAGI. J lost 7 bases, V lost 5 bases, and 5 bases had no gene match. CDR3 length: 13 residues.